Listed here are 14 T cell receptor beta chains from one sample, sequenced in a study of response to subunit inactivated influenza vaccine (dated by TCRdb to 2016 to 2019). The library was built by means of RT-PCR. TCRdb names Illumina HiSeq 2500 as the instrument used. TCRdb reanalyzed the raw reads on its own, using fastp at Q25 for trimming and MiXCR for clone calling, and kept in-frame beta chains. Each entry merges the rows of one CDR3 protein and shows their most common DNA and genes. This sample has about 620,000 distinct CDR3 sequences in its table, and approximately 12% of those were observed once. The leading ten clones occupy 10% of the sample. Sequencing was performed on PBMCs from blood, taken on the day of vaccination. Receptors were obtained from a man aged 50-59 years who received an inactivated influenza vaccine. Donor details come from another sample of the same person, matched by shared clones.

V gene TRBV20-1 combines with J gene TRBJ2-3; D is possibly TRBD1 or TRBD2 (5 bases each). The CDR3 extends over 14 amino acids. V lost 5 bases, J lost 4 bases, and 16 bases lay in between. Germline CDR1 is DFQATT and CDR2 is SNEGSKA (reference sequence). The CDR3, as DNA: TGCAGTGCTTGGCTCACGGGACGGGCAGATACGCAGTATTTT. Amino acids: CSAWLTGRADTQYF.

This clonotype turned up a few times. The gene calls are TRBV12-3 or TRBV12-4 and TRBJ2-1, with 10 bases that match TRBD1. The ends lost 6 bases at V and 3 bases at J; junction bases unmatched: 5. The CDR3 sequence is 15 residues long. CDR3 amino acids: CASRADRGDYNEQFF. The CDR3 nucleotides read TGTGCCAGCAGAGCGGACAGGGGGGACTACAATGAGCAGTTCTTC.

This clonotype was observed a handful of times. This sequence joins TRBV6-1 and TRBJ1-5, with a weak D call TRBD1 (6 bases). The ends were cut back, 6 bases at V and 2 bases at J, with 20 bases in the middle. Germline V lookup: CDR1 MNHNS, CDR2 SASEGT. CDR3 length equals 17 residues. CDR3 in amino acids: CASRPIVSAGGNQPQHF. Here the CDR3 DNA reads TGTGCCAGCAGACCAATCGTGTCCGCAGGGGGCAATCAGCCCCAGCATTTT.

With regard to this clonotype: This may be a read error, as it is one base from a much larger clone. The chain combines TRBV29-1 with TRBJ2-1; 10 positions agree with TRBD2. This CDR3 comprises 14 residues. Germline CDR1 SQVTM, CDR2 ANQGSEA. The CDR3 sequence: CSITGLALIGGQFF. In DNA, the CDR3 is TGCAGTATCACGGGACTAGCGTTGATCGGTGGGCAGTTCTTC.

The gene calls are TRBV10-3 and TRBJ2-5; no firm D call. The germline V gene encodes CDR1 ENHRY and CDR2 SYGVKD. The CDR3 sequence is 12 residues long. V gave up 6 bases and J gave up 3 bases, with 8 bases separating them. This CDR3 is CAIRDLEETQYF. CDR3 nucleotide sequence: TGTGCCATCAGAGACTTGGAAGAGACCCAGTACTTC.

The chain couples TRBV28 to TRBJ1-6, with 7 bases aligning to TRBD1. This CDR3 has 15 residues. V shed 4 bases and J 7 bases; nucleotides not matched to a gene: 7. CDR1 and CDR2 from the germline V gene are MDHEN and SYDVKM. CDR3 nucleotides: TGTGCCAGCAGTTCCGGACAGGAGTGGAATTCACCCCTCCACTTT. Translation gives CASSSGQEWNSPLHF.

This clonotype was counted only a few times. The chain combines TRBV20-1 with TRBJ2-3, with D perhaps TRBD2 (6 bases). The CDR3 covers 15 residues. Germline assignment: CDR1 DFQATT and CDR2 SNEGSKA (reference sequence). The V and J ends lost 7 bases and 0 bases respectively, with 17 bases between them. The CDR3 nucleotides are TGCAGTGGGCTCCCCGGGACTCGAAGCACAGATACGCAGTATTTT. Translating gives CSGLPGTRSTDTQYF.

The V and J genes are TRBV7-9 and TRBJ2-1; TRBD2 agrees at 7 bases. The CDR3 is 16 residues long. V shed 3 bases, J shed 6 bases, and the junction held 11 bases outside the gene matches. Germline values: CDR1 SEHNR, CDR2 FQNEAQ (reference sequence). The CDR3 bases are TGTGCCAGCAGCTTCCCGGTCCGGGGAGGGTCCAATGAGCAGTTCTTC. It specifies CASSFPVRGGSNEQFF.

This clonotype was seen at least ten times. The gene calls are TRBV7-8 and TRBJ2-7; D is unclear. CDR1 and CDR2 from the germline V gene are SGHVS and FQNEAQ. This CDR3 has 14 residues. V shed 2 bases and J shed 1 base, with 9 bases lying between them. The CDR3 reads CASSLRDHSYEQYF. The CDR3 DNA is TGTGCCAGCAGCTTACGAGACCATTCCTACGAGCAGTACTTC.

This clonotype was counted many times. V gene TRBV5-1 combines with J gene TRBJ2-5; D remains ambiguous. Trimming cost V 5 bases and J 3 bases, with 11 bases left between them. The CDR3 covers 13 residues. Germline CDR1 and CDR2: SGHRS and YFSETQ. The CDR3 reads CASRYNIEETQYF. For the CDR3, the DNA is TGCGCCAGCAGATATAACATAGAAGAGACCCAGTACTTC.

This chain joins TRBV11-2 and TRBJ2-3; the match to TRBD2 covers 14 bases. This CDR3 contains 20 residues. Germline V gene lookup returns CDR1 SGHAT and CDR2 FQNNGV. J gave up 0 bases and V 3 bases, and 11 bases lay outside the gene matches. The DNA of the CDR3 is TGTGCCAGCAGCTTGCACCCGGGACTAGCGGGGGAAACTAGCACAGATACGCAGTATTTT. Amino acids: CASSLHPGLAGETSTDTQYF. Drawing the rest from reference TRBV11-2 and TRBJ2-3, the complete variable domain is EAGVAQSPRYKIIEKRQSVAFWCNPISGHATLYWYQQILGQGPKLLIQFQNNGVVDDSQLPKDRFSAERLKGVDSTLKIQPAKLEDSAVYLCASSLHPGLAGETSTDTQYFGPGTRLTVL.

The chain employs TRBV2 and TRBJ2-1, with TRBD1 identical over 10 bases. The J segment lost 0 bases and the V segment lost 8 bases, leaving 16 bases of the junction unmatched. Per germline, CDR1 SNHLY and CDR2 FYNNEI. The CDR3 loop spans 19 amino acids. CDR3 in amino acids: CASCTDRGSRGSSYNEQFF. In DNA, the CDR3 is TGTGCCAGCTGTACGGACAGGGGGTCACGGGGGAGCTCCTACAATGAGCAGTTCTTC.

The chain carries TRBV5-1 and TRBJ2-5, with D perhaps TRBD1 (6 bases). Trimming removed 0 bases from V and 1 base from J, with 10 bases in between. This CDR3 contains 15 residues. CDR1 is SGHRS, CDR2 YFSETQ, per germline. The DNA for the CDR3 is TGCGCCAGCAGCTTGGGGGGGCGGCTCCAAGAGACCCAGTACTTC. It encodes CASSLGGRLQETQYF.

The chain couples TRBV29-1 to TRBJ2-1; D gene unclear. Deletions cut 6 bases from V and 4 bases from J, with 10 bases between. This CDR3 is built from 12 residues. Per the germline V gene, CDR1 is SQVTM and CDR2 is ANQGSEA. The CDR3 loop is CSVPQDYNEQFF. The DNA for the CDR3 is TGCAGCGTCCCCCAGGATTACAATGAGCAGTTCTTC.